This T cell receptor (beta chain) appears in the sequencing data of a study of graft-versus-host responses after intestinal transplantation. Study-level background: Transplant types were multivisceral, liver-intestinal, or isolated intestinal. Anti-thymocyte globulin induction was given to all recipients, followed by tacrolimus and steroids for roughly 3 years.

Remarks on this clone: The antigen is undetermined.

Trimming shortened V by 4 bases and J by 4 bases, and 14 bases separated the two germline ends. This CDR3 has 15 residues. Germline lookup yields CDR1 SGHRS and CDR2 YFSETQ. Findings and limits, study-wide: Early post-transplant HvG declines showed an association with peak circulating GvH clone levels. Allograft graft-versus-host to host-versus-graft clonal ratios ran high in patients with graft-donor T cell macrochimerism.

Clones were read by immunoSEQ multiplex PCR, and TCRdb kept only the in-frame ones, dropping some. The data show some 92,000 clones, roughly 92% seen once. This chain uses TRBV5-1 with TRBJ2-2; perhaps TRBD1 as D (5 bases). The sample in question was unstimulated CD4+ T cells sorted from spleen or lymph node cells, obtained before intestinal transplant. The TCR originated in a human donor who received an intestinal transplant. The CDR3 loop reads CASSPQGLSTGELFF. As DNA, the CDR3 is TGCGCCAGCAGCCCTCAGGGATTGAGCACCGGGGAGCTGTTTTTT.